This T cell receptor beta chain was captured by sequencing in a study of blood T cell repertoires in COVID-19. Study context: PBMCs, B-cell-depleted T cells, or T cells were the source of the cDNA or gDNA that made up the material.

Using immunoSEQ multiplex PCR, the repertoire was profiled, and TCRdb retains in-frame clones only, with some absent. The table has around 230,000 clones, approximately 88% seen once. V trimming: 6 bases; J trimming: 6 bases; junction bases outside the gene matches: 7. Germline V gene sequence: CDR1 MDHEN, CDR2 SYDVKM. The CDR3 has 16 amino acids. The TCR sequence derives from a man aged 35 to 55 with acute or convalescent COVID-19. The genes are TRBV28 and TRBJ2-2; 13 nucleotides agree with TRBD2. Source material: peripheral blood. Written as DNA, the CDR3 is TGTGCCAGCAGATCCGGGACTAGCGGGATCCCCGGGGAGCTGTTTTTT. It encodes CASRSGTSGIPGELFF. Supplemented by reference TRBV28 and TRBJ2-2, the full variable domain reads DVKVTQSSRYLVKRTGEKVFLECVQDMDHENMFWYRQDPGLGLRLIYFSYDVKMKEKGDIPEGYSVSREKKERFSLILESASTNQTSMYLCASRSGTSGIPGELFFGEGSRLTVL.